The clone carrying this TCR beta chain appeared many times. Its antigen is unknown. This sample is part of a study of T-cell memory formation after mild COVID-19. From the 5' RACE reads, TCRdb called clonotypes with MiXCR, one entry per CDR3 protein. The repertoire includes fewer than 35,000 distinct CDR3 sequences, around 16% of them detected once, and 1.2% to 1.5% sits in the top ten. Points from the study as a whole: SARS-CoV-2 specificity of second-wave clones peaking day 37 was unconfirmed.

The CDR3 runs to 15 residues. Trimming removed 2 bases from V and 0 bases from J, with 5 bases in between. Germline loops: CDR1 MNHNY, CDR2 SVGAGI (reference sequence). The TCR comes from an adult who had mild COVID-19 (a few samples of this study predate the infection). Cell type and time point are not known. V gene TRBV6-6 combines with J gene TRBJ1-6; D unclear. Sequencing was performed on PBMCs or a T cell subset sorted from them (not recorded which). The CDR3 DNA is TGTGCCAGCAGTTACCCCAGCTCCTATAATTCACCCCTCCACTTT. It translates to CASSYPSSYNSPLHF.